This T cell receptor beta chain was sequenced for a study of human T cells and chemical hapten exposure. Regarding time point: patch test 3, about 24 weeks after DPC sensitization. As to treatment: therapeutic diphenylcyclopropenone sensitization with weekly scalp DPC. This clonotype has at least ten counts. Using its own MiXCR run on the RACE reads, TCRdb lists one record per CDR3 protein. The sample has around 110,000 distinct CDR3 sequences; 11% are singletons. V dropped 5 bases and J dropped 0 bases, with 15 bases sitting between them. The V gene's germline CDR1 is SQVTM and CDR2 ANQGSEA. The CDR3 loop spans 15 amino acids.

Source: whole blood, taken in connection with sensitization to the hapten diphenylcyclopropenone (DPC). The sequence was collected from a woman in her fifties or sixties with alopecia areata. Some clones in this sample may be carry-over from other donors' samples. The chain has TRBV29-1 and TRBJ2-3; D is perhaps TRBD2 (6 bases). The CDR3 nucleotides read TGCAGCGTTCCGCGGGGCCAAGCTAGCACAGATACGCAGTATTTT. Its translation is CSVPRGQASTDTQYF.